This T cell receptor (beta chain) appears in the sequencing data of a study of human T cells and chemical hapten exposure. The wider study: Patients were given diphenylcyclopropenone on the scalp weekly across the approximately 25-week study. Slight volume differences across pooled libraries mainly accounted for varying per-sample TCR yields.

TCRdb re-analysed the RACE reads in MiXCR, keeping a single row per CDR3 protein. The sample holds around 380,000 distinct CDR3 sequences; 5% to 6.5% are singletons and the top ten take around 8%. Germline V gives CDR1 SGHDN, CDR2 FVKESK. Trimming took 1 base from V and 9 from J, leaving 10 bases between them. This CDR3 is 13 amino acids long. At least ten counts were recorded for this clonotype. This sample's time point: pre-sensitization, week 0. Specified treatment: therapeutic diphenylcyclopropenone sensitization with weekly scalp DPC. The chain joins TRBV14 to TRBJ2-1, with D perhaps TRBD2 (5 bases). The sample here was whole blood, taken in connection with sensitization to the hapten diphenylcyclopropenone (DPC). The sequence derives from a woman under 30 with alopecia areata. Some clones in this sample may be carry-over from other donors' samples. CDR3: CASSQVVAGEQFF. The CDR3 bases are TGTGCCAGCAGCCAAGTCGTCGCGGGTGAGCAGTTCTTC.